These T cell receptor beta chains were read from a single sample in a study of T cell changes during pregnancy in multiple sclerosis. Data came from immunoSEQ multiplex PCR; TCRdb stores just in-frame clones and leaves some out. The table has tens of thousands of clones, roughly 90% seen once. Source: peripheral blood, taken in the first trimester of pregnancy. The receptors stem from a female donor in good health, enrolled as a control in a pregnancy study. The CDR3 runs from the conserved cysteine through the conserved F or W. D genes are given only for firm matches. Clone size is not always given. Where it is, it says once, few, many or a class for expanded clones.

V gene: TRBV6-5; clone size: once; D gene: TRBD1; J gene: TRBJ1-2; CDR3 DNA: TGTGCCAGCAGTCGACAGGGGGCCCTCGGCTACACCTTC; CDR3 protein: CASSRQGALGYTF
V gene: TRBV18; clone size: -; D gene: TRBD2; J gene: TRBJ2-2; CDR3 DNA: TGTGCCAGCTCACCAACTCTAGCGGGAGCAACCGGGGAGCTGTTTTTT; CDR3 protein: CASSPTLAGATGELFF
V gene: TRBV27; clone size: once; D gene: -; J gene: TRBJ2-1; CDR3 DNA: TGTGCCAGCAGTGGTTTGGCTAGCTCCTACAATGAGCAGTTCTTC; CDR3 protein: CASSGLASSYNEQFF
V gene: TRBV7-6; clone size: -; D gene: -; J gene: TRBJ2-1; CDR3 DNA: TGTGCCAGCAGCTCTCTACCCAACAATGAGCAGTTCTTC; CDR3 protein: CASSSLPNNEQFF
V gene: TRBV4-2; clone size: -; D gene: TRBD2; J gene: TRBJ2-1; CDR3 DNA: TGTGCCAGCAGTATAAAGCCGGGACTACATAGCTCCTACAATGAGCAGTTCTTC; CDR3 protein: CASSIKPGLHSSYNEQFF
V gene: TRBV28; clone size: once; D gene: TRBD1; J gene: TRBJ1-6; CDR3 DNA: TGTGCCAGCAGGAGGGGGACAGGGAGTAATTCACCCCTCCACTTT; CDR3 protein: CASRRGTGSNSPLHF
V gene: TRBV5-5; clone size: -; D gene: TRBD1; J gene: TRBJ2-5; CDR3 DNA: TGTGCCAGCAGCCTCTGGACAGGGATCAGAGAGACCCAGTACTTC; CDR3 protein: CASSLWTGIRETQYF
V gene: TRBV6-1; clone size: -; D gene: TRBD1; J gene: TRBJ1-2; CDR3 DNA: TGTGCCAGCATTACGGGACAGGGGGCTGGTGGCTACACCTTC; CDR3 protein: CASITGQGAGGYTF
V gene: TRBV7-2; clone size: -; D gene: -; J gene: TRBJ2-6; CDR3 DNA: TGTGCCAGCAGCTTACGTGGCCCCTCTGGGGCCAACGTCCTGACTTTC; CDR3 protein: CASSLRGPSGANVLTF
V gene: TRBV5-1; clone size: -; D gene: TRBD1; J gene: TRBJ2-1; CDR3 DNA: TGCGCCAGCAGCTCGGGACAGGGAAACAATGAGCAGTTCTTC; CDR3 protein: CASSSGQGNNEQFF
V gene: TRBV29-1; clone size: -; D gene: TRBD1; J gene: TRBJ2-7; CDR3 DNA: TGCAGCGTTGAGGACAGGGCATCCTACGAGCAGTACTTC; CDR3 protein: CSVEDRASYEQYF
V gene: TRBV7-9; clone size: few; D gene: -; J gene: TRBJ2-3; CDR3 DNA: TGTGCCAGCAGCTTCTTCGGGGATACGCAGTATTTT; CDR3 protein: CASSFFGDTQYF
V gene: TRBV5-1; clone size: -; D gene: -; J gene: TRBJ2-7; CDR3 DNA: TGCGCCAGCAGCTTGGAGGGGGGGCGCGAGCAGTACTTC; CDR3 protein: CASSLEGGREQYF
V gene: TRBV10-3; clone size: -; D gene: TRBD1; J gene: TRBJ2-3; CDR3 DNA: TGTGCCATCAGCCCGGGGGACAGGGTGACAGATACGCAGTATTTT; CDR3 protein: CAISPGDRVTDTQYF
V gene: TRBV2; clone size: -; D gene: TRBD1; J gene: TRBJ1-2; CDR3 DNA: TGTGCCAGCAGTGCGGACAGGGAAGGGTATGGCTACACCTTC; CDR3 protein: CASSADREGYGYTF
V gene: TRBV11-1; clone size: -; D gene: TRBD2; J gene: TRBJ2-5; CDR3 DNA: TGTGCCAGCAGCTCAAGACTAGCGGGAGTGATAGGGGAGACCCAGTACTTC; CDR3 protein: CASSSRLAGVIGETQYF
V gene: TRBV11-3; clone size: once; D gene: TRBD2; J gene: TRBJ2-7; CDR3 DNA: TGTGCCAGCAGCTTAGGGGCTAGCGGGAGCAGGGACTTC; CDR3 protein: CASSLGASGSRDF
V gene: TRBV5-5; clone size: once; D gene: TRBD2; J gene: TRBJ2-1; CDR3 DNA: TGTGCCAGCAGCTTTATAGCGGGAAACTACAATGAGCAGTTCTTC; CDR3 protein: CASSFIAGNYNEQFF
V gene: TRBV15; clone size: once; D gene: TRBD2; J gene: TRBJ2-1; CDR3 DNA: TGTGCCACCAGCAGACCAGGACCCGCGGGAGGGCAAGGTGAGCAGTTCTTC; CDR3 protein: CATSRPGPAGGQGEQFF
V gene: TRBV5-1; clone size: -; D gene: TRBD2; J gene: TRBJ2-3; CDR3 DNA: TGCGCCAGCAGCTTAACCGGGACTAGGGATACGCAGTATTTT; CDR3 protein: CASSLTGTRDTQYF
V gene: TRBV18; clone size: -; D gene: -; J gene: TRBJ2-5; CDR3 DNA: TGTGCCAGCTCACCGTCACAGGGTCAAGGGGAGACCCAGTACTTC; CDR3 protein: CASSPSQGQGETQYF
V gene: TRBV29-1; clone size: -; D gene: TRBD1; J gene: TRBJ2-1; CDR3 DNA: TGCAGCGCCAAGCGGGGGGACAGGGGGACCTACAATGAGCAGTTCTTC; CDR3 protein: CSAKRGDRGTYNEQFF
V gene: TRBV7-9; clone size: -; D gene: -; J gene: TRBJ2-5; CDR3 DNA: TGTGCCAGCAGGCAGCAAGAGACCCAGTACTTC; CDR3 protein: CASRQQETQYF
V gene: TRBV30; clone size: many; D gene: -; J gene: TRBJ1-4; CDR3 DNA: TGTGCCTGGAGTGTAAGGGGGAATGAAAAACTGTTTTTT; CDR3 protein: CAWSVRGNEKLFF
V gene: TRBV27; clone size: -; D gene: -; J gene: TRBJ2-2; CDR3 DNA: TGTGCCAGCAGTCGGGGTAACACCGGGGAGCTGTTTTTT; CDR3 protein: CASSRGNTGELFF
V gene: TRBV11-2; clone size: -; D gene: TRBD1; J gene: TRBJ2-7; CDR3 DNA: TGTGCCAGCAGCCGGACCTCACAGGGGTACTCCTACGAGCAGTACTTC; CDR3 protein: CASSRTSQGYSYEQYF
V gene: TRBV15; clone size: once; D gene: -; J gene: TRBJ1-4; CDR3 DNA: TGTGCCACCAGCAGAGCGGGCTGGGGCAGGGAGGAGAGACTGTTTTTT; CDR3 protein: CATSRAGWGREERLFF
V gene: TRBV18; clone size: -; D gene: TRBD2; J gene: TRBJ2-6; CDR3 DNA: TGTGCCAGCTCACCCTGGGGAGGGACTGGGGCCAACGTCCTGACTTTC; CDR3 protein: CASSPWGGTGANVLTF
V gene: TRBV5-6; clone size: -; D gene: TRBD2; J gene: TRBJ2-3; CDR3 DNA: TGTGCCAGCAGCCCTCCTAGCGGGAGATCAGATACGCAGTATTTT; CDR3 protein: CASSPPSGRSDTQYF
V gene: TRBV29-1; clone size: -; D gene: -; J gene: TRBJ2-5; CDR3 DNA: TGCAGCGTGGAGCGGTACCAAGAGACCCAGTACTTC; CDR3 protein: CSVERYQETQYF